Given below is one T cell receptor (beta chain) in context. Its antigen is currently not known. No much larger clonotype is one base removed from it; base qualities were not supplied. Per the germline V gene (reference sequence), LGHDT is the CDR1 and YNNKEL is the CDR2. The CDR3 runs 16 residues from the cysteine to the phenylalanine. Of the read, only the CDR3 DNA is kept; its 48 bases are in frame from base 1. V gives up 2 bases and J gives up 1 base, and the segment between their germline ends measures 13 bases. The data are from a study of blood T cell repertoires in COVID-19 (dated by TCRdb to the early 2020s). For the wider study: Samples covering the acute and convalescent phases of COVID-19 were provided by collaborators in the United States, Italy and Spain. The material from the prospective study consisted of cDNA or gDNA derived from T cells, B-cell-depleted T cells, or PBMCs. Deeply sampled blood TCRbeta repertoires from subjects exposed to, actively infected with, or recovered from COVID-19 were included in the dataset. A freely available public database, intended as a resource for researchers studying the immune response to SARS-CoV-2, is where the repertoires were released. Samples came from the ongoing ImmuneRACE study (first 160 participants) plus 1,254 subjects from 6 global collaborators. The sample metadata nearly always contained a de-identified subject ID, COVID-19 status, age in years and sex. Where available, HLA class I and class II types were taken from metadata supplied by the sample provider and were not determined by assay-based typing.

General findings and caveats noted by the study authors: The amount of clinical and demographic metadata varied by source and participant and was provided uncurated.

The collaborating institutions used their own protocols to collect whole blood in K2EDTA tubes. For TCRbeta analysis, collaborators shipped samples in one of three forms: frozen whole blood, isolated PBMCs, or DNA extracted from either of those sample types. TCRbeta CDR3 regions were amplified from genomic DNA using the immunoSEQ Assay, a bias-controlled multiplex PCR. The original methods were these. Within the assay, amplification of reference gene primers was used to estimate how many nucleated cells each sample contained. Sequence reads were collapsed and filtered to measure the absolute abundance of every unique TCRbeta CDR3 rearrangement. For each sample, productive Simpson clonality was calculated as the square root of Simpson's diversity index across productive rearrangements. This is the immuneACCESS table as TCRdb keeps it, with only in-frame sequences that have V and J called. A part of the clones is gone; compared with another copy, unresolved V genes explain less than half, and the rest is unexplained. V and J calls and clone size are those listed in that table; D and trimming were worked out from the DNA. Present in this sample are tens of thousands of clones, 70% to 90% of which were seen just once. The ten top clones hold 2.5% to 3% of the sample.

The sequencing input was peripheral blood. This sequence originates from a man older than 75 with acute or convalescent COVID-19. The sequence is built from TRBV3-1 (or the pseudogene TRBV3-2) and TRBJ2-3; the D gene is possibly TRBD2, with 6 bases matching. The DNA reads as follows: TGTGCCAGCAGCCAATTTACTTCGGGGGGCACAGATACGCAGTATTTT. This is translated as CASSQFTSGGTDTQYF.